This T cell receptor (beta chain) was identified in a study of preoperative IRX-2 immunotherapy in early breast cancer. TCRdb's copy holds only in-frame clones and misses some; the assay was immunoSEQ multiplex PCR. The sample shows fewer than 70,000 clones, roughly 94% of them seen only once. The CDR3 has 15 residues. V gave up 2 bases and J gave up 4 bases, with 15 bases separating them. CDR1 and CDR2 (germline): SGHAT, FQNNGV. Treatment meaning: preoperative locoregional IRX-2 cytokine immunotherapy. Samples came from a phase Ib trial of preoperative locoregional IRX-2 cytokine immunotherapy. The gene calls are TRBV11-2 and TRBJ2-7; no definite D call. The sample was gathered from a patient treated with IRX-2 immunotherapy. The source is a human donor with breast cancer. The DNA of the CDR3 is TGTGCCAGCAGCTTAACCGCGTCGCCCTCTTACGAGCAGTACTTC. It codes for CASSLTASPSYEQYF.